A single sample is the source of the 7 T cell receptor beta chains below, sequenced in a study of human T cells and chemical hapten exposure. In TCRdb, the RACE reads were re-called with MiXCR into one record per CDR3 protein. This table holds some 380,000 distinct CDR3 sequences, approximately 4.4% found once. Time point denoted: patch test 1, 2 weeks after DPC sensitization. Treatment reported: therapeutic diphenylcyclopropenone sensitization with weekly scalp DPC. The sample here was whole blood, taken in connection with sensitization to the hapten diphenylcyclopropenone (DPC). These TCRs come from a woman between 50 and 59 years old with alopecia areata. Some clones in this sample may be carry-over from other donors' samples.

This clonotype was observed many times. The chain employs TRBV6-2 or TRBV6-3 and TRBJ1-1; no firm D call. Germline lookup yields CDR1 MNHEY and CDR2 SVGEGT. With 3 bases removed from V and 4 bases from J, the gap between germline ends came to 6 bases. The CDR3 has 12 amino acids. Written as DNA, the CDR3 is TGTGCCAGCAGTTATTTGGTCACTGAAGCTTTCTTT. Translated: CASSYLVTEAFF.

Ten or more counts support this clonotype. J is TRBJ1-1 and V is TRBV28; TRBD1 aligns across 8 bases. The CDR3 totals 15 residues. Trimming cost V 5 bases and J 4 bases; bases outside gene matches: 9. CDR1 and CDR2 (germline): MDHEN, SYDVKM. CDR3 loop: CASSPETGEGTEAFF. CDR3 DNA sequence: TGTGCCAGCAGTCCCGAGACAGGGGAGGGCACTGAAGCTTTCTTT.

This clonotype appeared a few times. This chain links TRBV25-1 with TRBJ2-3; a weak D match, TRBD2 (6 bases). The CDR3 length is 16 residues. V lost 3 bases to trimming and J lost 1 base, with 14 bases between them. Germline CDR1 is MGHDK and CDR2 is SYGVNS. The CDR3 DNA sequence: TGTGCCAGCAGTGATACGCGAGCGGGTGGCACAGATACGCAGTATTTT. This codes for CASSDTRAGGTDTQYF.

This clonotype came up many times. The chain uses TRBV3-1 and TRBJ1-4, with unresolved D. V was cut by 5 bases and J by 5 bases, with 15 bases left in between. Germline V gene sequence: CDR1 LGHDT, CDR2 YNNKEL (reference sequence). The CDR3 totals 15 residues. DNA for the CDR3: TGTGCCAGCAGCGGAGGAGTACAGAAGAATGAAAAACTGTTTTTT. This gives the protein CASSGGVQKNEKLFF. The full variable domain, in which reference TRBV3-1 and TRBJ1-4 provide the parts outside the CDR3, is DTAVSQTPKYLVTQMGNDKSIKCEQNLGHDTMYWYKQDSKKFLKIMFSYNNKELIINETVPNRFSPKSPDKAHLNLHINSLELGDSAVYFCASSGGVQKNEKLFFGSGTQLSVL.

This clonotype appeared many times. The chain carries TRBV7-8 and TRBJ2-3; weak D call: TRBD2 (6 bases). The CDR3 has 15 residues. Germline V gene sequence: CDR1 SGHVS, CDR2 FQNEAQ. V was clipped by 4 bases and J by 1 base, with 12 bases between them. The CDR3 reads CASSYGGYGTDTQYF. The DNA of the CDR3 is TGTGCCAGCAGCTACGGAGGGTATGGCACAGATACGCAGTATTTT.

Ten or more counts support this clonotype. The chain recombines TRBV2 with TRBJ2-7; 7 nucleotides agree with TRBD2. The junction had 6 bases not matched to a gene; V was cut back by 4 bases and J by 6 bases. CDR3 length: 13 amino acids. Per the germline V gene, CDR1 is SNHLY and CDR2 is FYNNEI. CDR3 bases: TGTGCCAGCAGTGCTTTGGGGGGGAGCGAGCAGTACTTC. Translating gives CASSALGGSEQYF. Based on the CDR3 plus reference TRBV2 and TRBJ2-7, the full variable domain is EPEVTQTPSHQVTQMGQEVILRCVPISNHLYFYWYRQILGQKVEFLVSFYNNEISEKSEIFDDQFSVERPDGSNFTLKIRSTKLEDSAMYFCASSALGGSEQYFGPGTRLTVT.

V usage is TRBV30 and J usage is TRBJ1-1, with D hard to call. The CDR3 contains 12 residues. V was pared by 3 bases and J by 2 bases, with 7 bases between. Per germline, CDR1 GTSNPN and CDR2 SVGIG (reference sequence). CDR3 residues: CAWRRLNTEAFF. The CDR3 nucleotides read TGTGCCTGGAGACGCCTAAACACTGAAGCTTTCTTT.